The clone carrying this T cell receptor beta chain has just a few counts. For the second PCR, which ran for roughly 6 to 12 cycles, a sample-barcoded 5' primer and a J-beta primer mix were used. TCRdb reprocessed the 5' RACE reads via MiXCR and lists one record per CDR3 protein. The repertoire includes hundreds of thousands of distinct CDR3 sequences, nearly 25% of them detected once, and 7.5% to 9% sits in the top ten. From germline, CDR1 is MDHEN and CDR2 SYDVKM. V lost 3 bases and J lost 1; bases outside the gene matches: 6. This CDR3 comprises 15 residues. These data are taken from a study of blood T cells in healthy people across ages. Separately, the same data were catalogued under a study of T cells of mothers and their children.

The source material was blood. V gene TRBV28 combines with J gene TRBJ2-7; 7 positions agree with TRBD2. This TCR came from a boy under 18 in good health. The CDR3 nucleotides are TGTGCCAGCAGTTTCCGCGGGAGCCTGTCCTACGAGCAGTACTTC. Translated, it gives CASSFRGSLSYEQYF.